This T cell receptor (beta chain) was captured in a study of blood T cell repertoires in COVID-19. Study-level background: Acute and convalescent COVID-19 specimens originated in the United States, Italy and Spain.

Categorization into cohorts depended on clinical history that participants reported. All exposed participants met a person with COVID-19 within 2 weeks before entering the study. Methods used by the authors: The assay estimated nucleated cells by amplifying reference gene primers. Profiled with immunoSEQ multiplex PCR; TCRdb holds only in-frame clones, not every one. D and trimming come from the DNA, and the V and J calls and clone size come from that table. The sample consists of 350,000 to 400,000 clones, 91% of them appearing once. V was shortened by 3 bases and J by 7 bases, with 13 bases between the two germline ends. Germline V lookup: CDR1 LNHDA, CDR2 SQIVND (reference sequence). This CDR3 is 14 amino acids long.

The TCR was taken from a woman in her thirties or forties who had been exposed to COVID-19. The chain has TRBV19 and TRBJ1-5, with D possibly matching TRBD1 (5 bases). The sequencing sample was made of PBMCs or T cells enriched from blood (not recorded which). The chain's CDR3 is CASSMEGPRQPQHF. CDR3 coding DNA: TGTGCCAGTAGTATGGAGGGGCCCCGCCAGCCCCAGCATTTT. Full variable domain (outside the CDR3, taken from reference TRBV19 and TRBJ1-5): DGGITQSPKYLFRKEGQNVTLSCEQNLNHDAMYWYRQDPGQGLRLIYYSQIVNDFQKGDIAEGYSVSREKKESFPLTVTSAQKNPTAFYLCASSMEGPRQPQHFGDGTRLSIL.